The clone carrying this T cell receptor (beta chain) was seen a few times. TCRdb recomputed calls from the RT-PCR reads with MiXCR, one row per CDR3 protein. The sample has more than 150,000 distinct CDR3 sequences, about 24% seen once. The sample belongs to a study of patients and donors after allogeneic stem cell transplantation. This CDR3 is built from 14 residues. The sequencing sample was made of blood, either unsorted or a sorted T cell fraction (not recorded which). The gene calls are TRBV21-1 and TRBJ1-2; TRBD1 reflects the table's D call only, with no check against the DNA. TRBV21-1 is assigned pseudogene status. This TCR was sampled from a human donor who was either an allogeneic HSCT recipient or a stem cell or donor lymphocyte infusion donor (not recorded which). It is not recorded whose cells these are; they may come from a transplant donor. CDR3 loop: CASSKADRGSGYTF. CDR3 in DNA: TGTGCCAGCAGCAAAGCGGACAGGGGGAGTGGCTACACCTTC.